There are a few counts of the clone carrying this T cell receptor beta chain. This sample was taken from a study of T-cell reconstitution after alpha-beta-depleted transplantation in children. Unique molecular identifiers were incorporated when the TCRbeta library was constructed. TCRdb reanalysed the PCR reads using MiXCR and keeps one entry per CDR3 protein. The sample lists 90,000 to 100,000 distinct CDR3 sequences, about 22% seen once, with around 21% in the top ten. This receptor was taken from a boy aged 2 to 10 with acute lymphoblastic leukemia, due to receive a stem cell transplant. The specimen comprised PBMCs, sampled before TCRalphabeta/CD19-depleted stem cell transplant.

CDR3 nucleotide sequence: TGCAGTGCTAGAGATTCTATAGGACTCAGAGCTGAGTTCTTC. Translated, it gives CSARDSIGLRAEFF. The V and J genes are TRBV20-1 and TRBJ2-1; tentative D call: TRBD2 (5 bases). Per the germline V gene, CDR1 is DFQATT and CDR2 is SNEGSKA (reference sequence). The CDR3 is made up of 14 amino acids. V lost 0 bases and J lost 14, with 20 bases in between.